A single sample gave rise to the 28 T cell receptor beta chains below, sequenced in a study of blood T cell repertoires in COVID-19. Clones were read by immunoSEQ multiplex PCR, and TCRdb kept only the in-frame ones, dropping some. This repertoire shows about 120,000 clones, 90% found once; its top ten account for 1.8%. Specimen: peripheral blood. Source of these receptors: a human donor with active COVID-19. The donor label of this sample is uncertain.

The chain links TRBV6-1 to TRBJ2-1; 7 bases agree with TRBD1. The CDR3 is 14 amino acids. V was clipped by 3 bases and J by 8 bases; unmatched bases: 7. Germline V gene lookup returns CDR1 MNHNS and CDR2 SASEGT. The CDR3 protein is CASSDQRQGDEQFF. The CDR3 DNA sequence: TGTGCCAGCAGTGACCAGAGACAGGGCGATGAGCAGTTCTTC.

The chain has TRBV27 and TRBJ2-1, with TRBD2 identical over 11 bases. This CDR3 has 14 residues. Germline trimming cut 6 bases from V and 4 bases from J; bases unmatched to any gene: 2. CDR1 is MNHEY, CDR2 SMNVEV, per germline (reference sequence). CDR3 sequence (DNA): TGTGCCAGCAGGGGACTAGCGGAGTACAATGAGCAGTTCTTC. Its translation: CASRGLAEYNEQFF.

The chain couples TRBV14 to TRBJ1-4, with D possibly TRBD1 on 5 matching bases. The CDR3 runs 14 residues. V shed 3 bases and J shed 7 bases, with 12 bases lying between them. The germline gives CDR1 SGHDN, CDR2 FVKESK. CDR3 sequence: CASSQGGTGEKLFF. The DNA of the CDR3 is TGTGCCAGCAGCCAGGGGGGGACTGGTGAAAAACTGTTTTTT.

This clone has only a few counts. The chain links TRBV4-1 to TRBJ1-1; D not certain. The CDR3 runs 15 residues. V was clipped by 0 bases and J by 1 base, with 9 bases between them. Germline CDR1 is MGHRA and CDR2 is YSYEKL. CDR3 DNA: TGCGCCAGCAGCCAAGATCTGAGGGCGAACACTGAAGCTTTCTTT. Residues: CASSQDLRANTEAFF.

This clone has a handful of counts. This sequence joins TRBV7-9 and TRBJ2-1; TRBD2 matches 13 bases. The V gene's germline CDR1 is SEHNR and CDR2 FQNEAQ (reference sequence). J was trimmed by 9 bases and V by 5 bases; bases with no gene match: 4. The length of the CDR3 is 14 residues. This CDR3 reads CASSEGLAGFEQFF. The CDR3 DNA reads as TGTGCCAGCAGCGAGGGACTAGCGGGGTTTGAGCAGTTCTTC.

The sample holds one count of this clone. The chain links TRBV6-1 to TRBJ2-7; D possibly corresponds to TRBD2 (6 bases). V lost 3 bases and J lost 5, with 14 bases in between. CDR3 length equals 14 residues. Germline lookup yields CDR1 MNHNS and CDR2 SASEGT. CDR3 sequence: CASSDGQGLNEQYF. The CDR3 nucleotides read TGTGCCAGCAGTGATGGTCAGGGACTCAACGAGCAGTACTTC.

This clone was recorded a few times. The V and J genes are TRBV9 and TRBJ1-1; D call uncertain. The CDR3 spans 15 residues. V gave up 3 bases and J gave up 1 base, with 13 bases separating them. From germline, CDR1 is SGDLS and CDR2 YYNGEE. In DNA form, the CDR3 reads TGTGCCAGCAGCGGCTTGGTTGGAGGGAACACTGAAGCTTTCTTT. Translation gives CASSGLVGGNTEAFF. Looking up the rest from reference TRBV9 and TRBJ1-1 gives the full variable domain: DSGVTQTPKHLITATGQRVTLRCSPRSGDLSVYWYQQSLDQGLQFLIQYYNGEERAKGNILERFSAQQFPDLHSELNLSSLELGDSALYFCASSGLVGGNTEAFFGQGTRLTVV.

The chain couples TRBV6-2 or TRBV6-3 to TRBJ2-4, with 8 nucleotides matching TRBD2. CDR3 size: 15 residues. V shed 5 bases, J shed 1 base, and the junction held 4 bases outside the gene matches. Germline V gene data show CDR1 as MNHEY and CDR2 as SVGEGT. CDR3 coding DNA: TGTGCCAGCAGTCGACCTAGCGGGGCCAAAAACATTCAGTACTTC. Its protein is CASSRPSGAKNIQYF.

This chain links TRBV7-6 with TRBJ1-1; TRBD1 matches at 9 bases. With V trimmed by 1 base and J by 5 bases, 17 bases remained unmatched. CDR3 length: 19 amino acids. The V gene's germline CDR1 is SGHVS and CDR2 FNYEAQ. This chain's CDR3 is CASSLVMGTGNTRGTEAFF. CDR3 coding DNA: TGTGCCAGCAGCTTAGTTATGGGGACAGGGAATACGCGCGGGACTGAAGCTTTCTTT.

The chain is built from TRBV4-2 and TRBJ2-1; TRBD2 matches 8 bases. V lost 0 bases to trimming and J lost 2 bases; unmatched junction nucleotides: 3. This CDR3 spans 16 amino acids. In germline, CDR1 is LGHNA, CDR2 YNFKEQ. Here the CDR3 DNA reads TGTGCCAGCAGCCAAGATCGGGGGGGCCCCTACAATGAGCAGTTCTTC. It encodes CASSQDRGGPYNEQFF.

This clone was seen a single time. V usage is TRBV27 and J usage is TRBJ2-7, with D possibly matching TRBD1 (6 bases). The length of the CDR3 is 13 residues. Germline-derived CDR1 and CDR2 are MNHEY and SMNVEV (reference sequence). V dropped 2 bases and J dropped 5 bases, with 10 bases sitting between them. The CDR3 here is CASSLTGIHEQYF. As DNA, the CDR3 is TGTGCCAGCAGTTTAACAGGGATCCACGAGCAGTACTTC.

J is TRBJ2-7 and V is TRBV16; 13 bases are a match to TRBD2. The CDR3 runs to 15 residues. Trimming took 3 bases from V and 4 from J; bases not matched to a gene: 3. CDR1 KGHSY and CDR2 FQNENV come from the germline V gene. CDR3 in amino acids: CASSHGTSGTYEQYF. The CDR3 nucleotides read TGTGCCAGCAGCCACGGGACTAGCGGGACTTACGAGCAGTACTTC.

The chain employs TRBV5-4 and TRBJ2-1; D remains ambiguous. This CDR3 has 15 amino acids. The germline V gene has CDR1 SGHNT and CDR2 YYREEE (reference sequence). The ends were cut back, 1 base at V and 6 bases at J, with 14 bases in the middle. CDR3 nucleotide sequence: TGTGCCAGCAGCTTGATTGGCCAGGTATTCAATGAGCAGTTCTTC. It yields the protein CASSLIGQVFNEQFF.

This clone was detected once. The genes are TRBV6-5 and TRBJ1-2; D is perhaps TRBD1 (6 bases). V lost 0 bases and J lost 1, with 9 bases in between. This CDR3 has 15 amino acids. CDR1 and CDR2 from the germline V gene are MNHEY and SVGAGI. The CDR3 nucleotides are TGTGCCAGCAGTTACTCGGACAGACTTAACTATGGCTACACCTTC. Amino acid sequence: CASSYSDRLNYGYTF.

The CDR3 reads CASSTQYPAGGSYNEQFF. The CDR3 region has the DNA TGTGCCAGCAGCACCCAATACCCAGCGGGGGGATCCTACAATGAGCAGTTCTTC. The V call is TRBV3-1 (or the pseudogene TRBV3-2), the J call TRBJ2-1, with 9 bases identical to TRBD2. The CDR3 sequence is 18 residues long. Germline values: CDR1 LGHDT, CDR2 YNNKEL (reference sequence). The V segment lost 5 bases and the J segment 1 base; nucleotides outside the gene matches: 12.

This clone was seen only once. The chain joins TRBV10-2 to TRBJ2-4; TRBD2 aligns across 9 bases. The CDR3 sequence is 20 residues long. J was trimmed by 1 base and V by 1 base; bases with no gene match: 14. Germline V gene data show CDR1 as WSHSY and CDR2 as SAAADI. The CDR3: CASSELSGGGAVSAKNIQYF. As DNA, the CDR3 is TGCGCCAGCAGTGAGTTGAGCGGCGGGGGGGCCGTATCGGCCAAAAACATTCAGTACTTC.

The genes are TRBV12-3 or TRBV12-4 and TRBJ2-7; TRBD2 agrees at 8 bases. V shed 5 bases, J shed 7 bases, and the junction held 7 bases outside the gene matches. The CDR3 runs to 13 residues. The CDR3 sequence: CASSDGGAWEQYF. Here the CDR3 DNA reads TGTGCCAGCAGTGACGGGGGGGCTTGGGAGCAGTACTTC.

This clone appeared a single time. The chain recombines TRBV10-3 with TRBJ1-1; 8 nucleotides match TRBD1. The V gene's germline CDR1 is ENHRY and CDR2 SYGVKD. This CDR3 is built from 14 residues. Trimming cost V 7 bases and J 3 bases; bases outside gene matches: 7. The CDR3 DNA reads as TGTGCCATCAACCAGGGGGCTACGGACACTGAAGCTTTCTTT. Amino acids: CAINQGATDTEAFF.

Only a few counts were recorded for this clone. V usage is TRBV4-1 and J usage is TRBJ1-3; D is uncertain. This CDR3 has 15 residues. Germline assignment: CDR1 MGHRA and CDR2 YSYEKL. Trimming shortened V by 1 base and J by 1 base, and 8 bases separated the two germline ends. The CDR3 DNA reads as TGCGCCAGCAGCCAAGTTTTTACTTCTGGAAACACCATATATTTT. Translating it yields CASSQVFTSGNTIYF.

The V call is TRBV21-1, the J call TRBJ2-3; the tabulated D call, TRBD2, remains unverified against the DNA. TRBV21-1 is reported as a pseudogene. This CDR3 comprises 15 residues. CDR3 sequence (DNA): TGTGCCAGCAGCAAAGGGAGGGGTCGCACAGATACGCAGTATTTT. It specifies CASSKGRGRTDTQYF.

This chain joins TRBV3-1 (or the pseudogene TRBV3-2) and TRBJ2-3; 9 bases match TRBD1. There are 18 residues in the CDR3. CDR1 and CDR2 from the germline V gene are LGHDT and YNNKEL (reference sequence). Germline trimming cut 4 bases from V and 2 bases from J; bases unmatched to any gene: 13. The CDR3 is CASSPTMGQGFDTDTQYF. The CDR3 coding sequence is TGTGCCAGCAGCCCAACTATGGGACAGGGTTTTGACACAGATACGCAGTATTTT.

The chain links TRBV2 to TRBJ2-7; 15 nucleotides line up with TRBD2. This CDR3 region has 18 residues. Germline V gene sequence: CDR1 SNHLY, CDR2 FYNNEI. Germline trimming cut 4 bases from V and 2 bases from J; bases unmatched to any gene: 9. The CDR3 is CASSVPGLAGGLTYEQYF. CDR3 DNA: TGTGCCAGCAGTGTCCCGGGACTAGCGGGGGGACTAACCTACGAGCAGTACTTC.

The V call is TRBV5-4, the J call TRBJ1-2, with 9 bases aligning to TRBD1. The CDR3 is made up of 14 amino acids. After removal of 2 bases from V and 8 bases from J, the junction contained 7 bases not matched to a gene. CDR1 and CDR2 from the germline V gene are SGHNT and YYREEE (reference sequence). The CDR3 nucleotides are TGTGCCAGCAGCTTCCCCCGGGACAGGGAGGGCTACACCTTC. Translated: CASSFPRDREGYTF.

The chain has TRBV6-6 and TRBJ1-1; D is unclear. The germline V gene has CDR1 MNHNY and CDR2 SVGAGI (reference sequence). V was clipped by 6 bases and J by 9 bases, with 14 bases between them. The CDR3 consists of 12 residues. The CDR3: CASSNKQLKAFF. The CDR3 coding sequence is TGTGCCAGCAGCAATAAACAGTTAAAAGCTTTCTTT.

The J gene is TRBJ2-3, the V gene TRBV30; D gene uncertain. Germline-derived CDR1 and CDR2 are GTSNPN and SVGIG (reference sequence). The CDR3 extends over 13 amino acids. The ends were cut back, 3 bases at V and 2 bases at J, with 9 bases in the middle. Written as DNA, the CDR3 is TGTGCCTGGAGGGCCCGATCCACAGATACGCAGTATTTT. This sequence encodes CAWRARSTDTQYF.

The genes are TRBV4-2 and TRBJ2-2; 9 positions match TRBD2. The CDR3 length is 14 residues. The germline gives CDR1 LGHNA, CDR2 YNFKEQ. J was trimmed by 3 bases and V by 4 bases; bases with no gene match: 0. DNA for the CDR3: TGTGCCAGCAGCCCTAGCGGGGACACCGGGGAGCTGTTTTTT. Its protein product is CASSPSGDTGELFF.

The chain uses TRBV28 and TRBJ2-1, with 8 bases aligning to TRBD2. V dropped 1 base and J dropped 7; count of bases not matched to a gene: 6. The V gene's germline CDR1 is MDHEN and CDR2 SYDVKM. CDR3 size: 15 residues. The CDR3 loop reads CASSLFGGGTNEQFF. The DNA of the CDR3 is TGTGCCAGCAGTTTATTTGGCGGGGGGACGAATGAGCAGTTCTTC. Full variable domain (outside the CDR3, taken from reference TRBV28 and TRBJ2-1): DVKVTQSSRYLVKRTGEKVFLECVQDMDHENMFWYRQDPGLGLRLIYFSYDVKMKEKGDIPEGYSVSREKKERFSLILESASTNQTSMYLCASSLFGGGTNEQFFGPGTRLTVL.

This clone occurred once. The chain carries TRBV5-1 and TRBJ2-5; weak D call: TRBD1 (6 bases). The CDR3 length is 16 residues. Trimming removed 4 bases from V and 6 bases from J, with 22 bases in between. CDR1 is SGHRS, CDR2 YFSETQ, per germline. Here the CDR3 DNA reads TGCGCCAGCAGCCAATCCCCATCGGGACAACCGAAGACCCAGTACTTC. The encoded protein is CASSQSPSGQPKTQYF.